This T cell receptor (beta chain) is drawn from a study of blood T cells in healthy people across ages. Ten or more counts support this clonotype. CDR1 is SGHTA and CDR2 is FQGTGA in the germline V gene. V trimming: 2 bases; J trimming: 9 bases; junction bases outside the gene matches: 6. The CDR3 is 15 residues long. Each donor was a healthy Caucasian individual from Russia, aged roughly 6 to 95. For the second PCR, which ran for about 7 to 11 cycles, a sample-barcoded 5' primer and a J-beta primer mix were used. TCRdb reprocessed the 5' RACE reads with MiXCR, giving one entry per CDR3 protein. The sample shows about 1.8 million distinct CDR3 sequences, 49% of them seen only once.

This clonotype originated in a woman between 40 and 50 years old in good health. The source material was blood. This chain links TRBV7-3 with TRBJ2-1, with 11 bases fitting TRBD2. The CDR3 DNA sequence: TGTGCCAGCAGCTTAGTTCTAGCGGGGGGAGGTGAGCAGTTCTTC. Translation gives CASSLVLAGGGEQFF.